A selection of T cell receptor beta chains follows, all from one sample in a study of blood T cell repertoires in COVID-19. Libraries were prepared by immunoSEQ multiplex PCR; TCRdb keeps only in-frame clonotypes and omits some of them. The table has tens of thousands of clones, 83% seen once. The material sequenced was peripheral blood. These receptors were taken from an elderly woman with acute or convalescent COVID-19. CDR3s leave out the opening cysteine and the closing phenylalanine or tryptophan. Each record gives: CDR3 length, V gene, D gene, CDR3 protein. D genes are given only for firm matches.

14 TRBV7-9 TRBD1 ASSNRQGLMNTEAF
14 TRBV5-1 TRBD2 ASSSLAGRTHNEQF
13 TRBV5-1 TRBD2 ASSLAGGQYNEQF
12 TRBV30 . ACAAGAGNYGYT
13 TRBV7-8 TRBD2 ASSLVVAGRNEQF
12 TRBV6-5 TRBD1 ASSPSTGTYEQY
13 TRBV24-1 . ATSDQTGYQETQY
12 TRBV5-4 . ASSRQGRGETQY
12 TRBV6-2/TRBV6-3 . ASSRNRVGYTQY
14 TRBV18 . ASSPEFSRGTDTQY
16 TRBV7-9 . ASSSHLELALGRNEQF
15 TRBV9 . ASSVGVTGGGQETQY
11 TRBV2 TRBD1 ASRYRGPQPQH
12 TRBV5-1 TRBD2 ASSLGLAGVQQF
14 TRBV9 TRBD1 ASSVAQGQGIETQY
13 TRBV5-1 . ASSLTEKLNTEAF